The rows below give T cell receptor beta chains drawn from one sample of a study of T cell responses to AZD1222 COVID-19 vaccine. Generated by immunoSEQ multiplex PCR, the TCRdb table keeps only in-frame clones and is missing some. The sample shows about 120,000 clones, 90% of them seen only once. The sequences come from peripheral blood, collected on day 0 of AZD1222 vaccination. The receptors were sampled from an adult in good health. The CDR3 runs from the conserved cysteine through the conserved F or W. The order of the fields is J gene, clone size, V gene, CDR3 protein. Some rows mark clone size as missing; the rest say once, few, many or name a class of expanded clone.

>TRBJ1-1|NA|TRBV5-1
CASSGGPMNTEAFF
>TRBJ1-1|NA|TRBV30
CAWRAGSRGTEAFF
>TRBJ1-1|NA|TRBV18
CASSPSGGKTEAFF
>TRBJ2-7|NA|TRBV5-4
CASSLAIQGGEQYF
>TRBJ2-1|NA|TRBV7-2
CASSLAGGSNEQFF
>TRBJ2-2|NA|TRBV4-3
CASSQDNSGGTGELFF
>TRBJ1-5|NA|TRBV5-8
CASSSPPWGNQPQHF
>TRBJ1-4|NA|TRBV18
CASSPRLQQNNEKLFF
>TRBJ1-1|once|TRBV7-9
CASSPGLGNTEAFF
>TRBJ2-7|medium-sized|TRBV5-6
CASSLGQVREQYF
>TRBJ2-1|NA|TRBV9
CASSPQGVAYNEQFF
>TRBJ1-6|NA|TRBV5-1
CASSSRDSYNSPLHF
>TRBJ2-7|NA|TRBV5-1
CASSATGAYEQYF
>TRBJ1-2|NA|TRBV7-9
CASSRKGAPGYGYTF
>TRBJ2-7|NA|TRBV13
CASSSTEGSSYEQYF
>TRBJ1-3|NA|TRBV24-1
CATSDGGLSGNTIYF
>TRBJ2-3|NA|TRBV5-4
CASSIGLAGTTSTDTQYF
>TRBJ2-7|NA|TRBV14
CASSQDQGSSRNEQYF
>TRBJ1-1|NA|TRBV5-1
CASSPMLPVDTEAFF
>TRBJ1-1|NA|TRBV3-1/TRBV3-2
CASSQESPIMMNTEAFF
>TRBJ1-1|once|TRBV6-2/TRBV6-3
CASSLDWPVAEAFF
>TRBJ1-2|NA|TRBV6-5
CASRPRDRAGYTF
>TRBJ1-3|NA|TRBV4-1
CASSQDEGATYNTIYF
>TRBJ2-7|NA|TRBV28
CASSLLGSYEQYF
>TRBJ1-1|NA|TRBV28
CASSMQAGAEAFF
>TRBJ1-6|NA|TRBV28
CASSPLTGGSDNSPLHF
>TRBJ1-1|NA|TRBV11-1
CASSSRGRETEAFF
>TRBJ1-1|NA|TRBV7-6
CASSLSGNTEAFF
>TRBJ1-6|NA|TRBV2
CASSDDRTTSYNSPLHF
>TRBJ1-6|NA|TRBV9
CASSLHRGGSPLHF
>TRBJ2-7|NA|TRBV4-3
CASSQDRTGVSYEQYF
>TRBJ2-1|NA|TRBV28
CASSPHPSGEQFF
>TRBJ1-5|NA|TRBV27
CASSLGQASNQPQHF
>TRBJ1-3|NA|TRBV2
CASSERGASSGNTIYF
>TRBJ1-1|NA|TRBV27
CASSSPPGTGRGTEAFF
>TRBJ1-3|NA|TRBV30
CAWSAQGNSGNTIYF
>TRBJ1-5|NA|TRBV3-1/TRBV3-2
CASSQERESHPNYSNQPQHF
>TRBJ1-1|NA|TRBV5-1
CASSGPRGQGFTEAFF
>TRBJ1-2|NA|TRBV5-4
CASTQDRGYGYTF